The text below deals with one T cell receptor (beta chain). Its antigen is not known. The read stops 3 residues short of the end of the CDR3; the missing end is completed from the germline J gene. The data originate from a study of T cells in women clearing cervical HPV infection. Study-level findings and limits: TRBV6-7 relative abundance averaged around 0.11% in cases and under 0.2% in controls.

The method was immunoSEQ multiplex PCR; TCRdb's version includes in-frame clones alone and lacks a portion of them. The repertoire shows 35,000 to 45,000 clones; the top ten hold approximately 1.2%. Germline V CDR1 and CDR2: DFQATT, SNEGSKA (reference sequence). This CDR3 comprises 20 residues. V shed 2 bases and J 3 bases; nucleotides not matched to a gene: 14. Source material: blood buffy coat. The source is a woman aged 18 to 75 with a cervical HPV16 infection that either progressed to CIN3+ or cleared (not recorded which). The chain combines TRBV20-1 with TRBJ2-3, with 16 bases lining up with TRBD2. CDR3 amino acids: CSARPTGTSGRAPPTDTQYF. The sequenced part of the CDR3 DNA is TGCAGTGCTAGACCGACGGGGACTAGCGGGAGGGCCCCACCGACAGATACG.